The clone carrying this T cell receptor beta chain was observed a few times. What it recognizes is unknown. The data were taken from a study of CD8 T cells in ankylosing spondylitis. Study findings and constraints: Clones linked to disease, bearing a CD8+ phenotype, were relatively rare in peripheral blood. Reportedly, matched ankylosing spondylitis synovial fluid was significantly enriched for disease-linked clones. The study identified a TCR beta motif of several highly homologous variants that appeared characteristic of ankylosing spondylitis blood.

Scientists made TCR beta libraries using quantitative 5'-RACE with molecular barcodes. TCRdb re-derived calls from the 5' RACE reads in MiXCR, one entry per CDR3 protein. Altogether 150,000 to 200,000 distinct CDR3 sequences are present, approximately 13% being singletons, with the ten largest covering around 10%. This sequence originates from a female donor with ankylosing spondylitis or in good health (not recorded which). Sequencing was done on a sample of blood, either unsorted or a sorted T cell fraction (not recorded which).

DNA for the CDR3: TGTGCCAGCAGCTACGGACAGGGGAATTCTTCACCCCTCCACTTT. It translates to CASSYGQGNSSPLHF. The gene calls are TRBV7-2 and TRBJ1-6; 9 bases align to TRBD1. With V trimmed by 4 bases and J by 9 bases, 7 bases remained unmatched. Germline V gene data show CDR1 as SGHTA and CDR2 as FQGNSA. The CDR3 is 15 residues long.